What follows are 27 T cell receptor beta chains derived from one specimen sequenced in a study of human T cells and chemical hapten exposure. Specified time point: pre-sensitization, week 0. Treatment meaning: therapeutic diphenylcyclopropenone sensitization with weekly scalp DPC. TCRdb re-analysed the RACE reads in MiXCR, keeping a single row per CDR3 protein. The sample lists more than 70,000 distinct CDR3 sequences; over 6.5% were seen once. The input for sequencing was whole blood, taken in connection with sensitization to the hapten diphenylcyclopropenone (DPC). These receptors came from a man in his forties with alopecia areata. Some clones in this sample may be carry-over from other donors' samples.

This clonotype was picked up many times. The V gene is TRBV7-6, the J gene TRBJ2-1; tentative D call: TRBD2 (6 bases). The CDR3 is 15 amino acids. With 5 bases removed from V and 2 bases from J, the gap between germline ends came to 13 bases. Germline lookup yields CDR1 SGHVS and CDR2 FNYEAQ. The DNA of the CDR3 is TGTGCCAGCAGCCCTCTAGCGCAACCCTACAATGAGCAGTTCTTC. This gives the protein CASSPLAQPYNEQFF. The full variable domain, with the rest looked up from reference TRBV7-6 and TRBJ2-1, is GAGVSQSPRYKVTKRGQDVALRCDPISGHVSLYWYRQALGQGPEFLTYFNYEAQQDKSGLPNDRFSAERPEGSISTLTIQRTEQRDSAMYRCASSPLAQPYNEQFFGPGTRLTVL.

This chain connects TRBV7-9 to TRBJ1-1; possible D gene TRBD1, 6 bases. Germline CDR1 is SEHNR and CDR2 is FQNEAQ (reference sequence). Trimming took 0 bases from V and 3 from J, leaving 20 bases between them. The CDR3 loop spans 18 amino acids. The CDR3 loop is CASSLALFAGVSDTEAFF. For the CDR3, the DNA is TGTGCCAGCAGCTTAGCGCTTTTCGCAGGGGTTAGTGACACTGAAGCTTTCTTT.

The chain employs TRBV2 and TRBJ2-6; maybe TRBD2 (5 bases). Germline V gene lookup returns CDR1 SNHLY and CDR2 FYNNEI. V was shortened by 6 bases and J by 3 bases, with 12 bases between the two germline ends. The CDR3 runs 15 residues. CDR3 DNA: TGTGCCAGCAGCTTAGAGAGGGTTGGGGCCAACGTCCTGACTTTC. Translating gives CASSLERVGANVLTF.

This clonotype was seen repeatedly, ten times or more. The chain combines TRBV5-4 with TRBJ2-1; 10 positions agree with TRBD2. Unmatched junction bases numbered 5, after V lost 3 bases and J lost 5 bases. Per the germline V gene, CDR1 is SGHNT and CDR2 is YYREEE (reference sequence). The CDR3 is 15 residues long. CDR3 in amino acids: CASSSSSGSHNEQFF. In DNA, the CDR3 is TGTGCCAGCAGCTCCTCTAGCGGGAGTCACAATGAGCAGTTCTTC. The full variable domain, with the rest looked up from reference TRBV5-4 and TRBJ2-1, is ETGVTQSPTHLIKTRGQQVTLRCSSQSGHNTVSWYQQALGQGPQFIFQYYREEENGRGNFPPRFSGLQFPNYSSELNVNALELDDSALYLCASSSSSGSHNEQFFGPGTRLTVL.

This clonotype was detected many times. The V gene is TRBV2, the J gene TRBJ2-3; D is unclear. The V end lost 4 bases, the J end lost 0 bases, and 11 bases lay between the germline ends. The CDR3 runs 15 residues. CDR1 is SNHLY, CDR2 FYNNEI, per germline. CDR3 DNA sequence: TGTGCCAGCAGTGGAGAACTATTGAGCACAGATACGCAGTATTTT. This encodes CASSGELLSTDTQYF.

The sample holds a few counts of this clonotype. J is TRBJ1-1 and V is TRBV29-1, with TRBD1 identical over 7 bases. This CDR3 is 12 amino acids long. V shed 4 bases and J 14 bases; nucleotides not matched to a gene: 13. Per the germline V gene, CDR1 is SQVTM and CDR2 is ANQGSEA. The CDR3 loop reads CSVGGQGEEGFF. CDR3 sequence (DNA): TGCAGCGTTGGGGGGCAGGGGGAAGAAGGGTTCTTT.

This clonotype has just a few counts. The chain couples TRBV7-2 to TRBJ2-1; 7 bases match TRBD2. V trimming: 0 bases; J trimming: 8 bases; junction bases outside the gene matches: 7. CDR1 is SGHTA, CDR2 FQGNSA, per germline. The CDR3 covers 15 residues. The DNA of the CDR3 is TGTGCCAGCAGCTTAGCGCGGGGGATAAGCGATGAGCAGTTCTTC. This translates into CASSLARGISDEQFF. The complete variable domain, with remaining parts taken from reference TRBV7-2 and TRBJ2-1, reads GAGVSQSPSNKVTEKGKDVELRCDPISGHTALYWYRQSLGQGLEFLIYFQGNSAPDKSGLPSDRFSAERTGGSVSTLTIQRTQQEDSAVYLCASSLARGISDEQFFGPGTRLTVL.

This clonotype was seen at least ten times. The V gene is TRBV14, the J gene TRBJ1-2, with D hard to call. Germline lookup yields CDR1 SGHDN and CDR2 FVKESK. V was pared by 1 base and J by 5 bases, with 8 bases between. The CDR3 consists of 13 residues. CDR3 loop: CASSQARKYGYTF. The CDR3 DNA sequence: TGTGCCAGCAGCCAAGCAAGGAAATATGGCTACACCTTC.

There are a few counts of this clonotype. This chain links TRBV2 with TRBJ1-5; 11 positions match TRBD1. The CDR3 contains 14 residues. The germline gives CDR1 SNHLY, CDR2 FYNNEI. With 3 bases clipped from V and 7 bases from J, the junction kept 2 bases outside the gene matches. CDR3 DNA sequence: TGTGCCAGCAGTGAGGGGACAGGGGGACAGCCCCAGCATTTT. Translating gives CASSEGTGGQPQHF. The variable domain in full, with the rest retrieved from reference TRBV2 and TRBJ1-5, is EPEVTQTPSHQVTQMGQEVILRCVPISNHLYFYWYRQILGQKVEFLVSFYNNEISEKSEIFDDQFSVERPDGSNFTLKIRSTKLEDSAMYFCASSEGTGGQPQHFGDGTRLSIL.

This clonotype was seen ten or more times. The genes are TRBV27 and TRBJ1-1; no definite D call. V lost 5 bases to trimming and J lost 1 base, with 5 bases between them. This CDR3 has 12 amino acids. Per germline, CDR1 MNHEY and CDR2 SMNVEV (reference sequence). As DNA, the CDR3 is TGTGCCAGCAGTCAAAGGAACACTGAAGCTTTCTTT. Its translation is CASSQRNTEAFF.

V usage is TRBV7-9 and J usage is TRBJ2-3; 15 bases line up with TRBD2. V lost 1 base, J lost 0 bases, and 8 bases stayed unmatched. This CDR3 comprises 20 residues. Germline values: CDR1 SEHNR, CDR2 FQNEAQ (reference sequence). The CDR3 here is CASSLVPGLAGGTSTDTQYF. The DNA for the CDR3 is TGTGCCAGCAGCTTAGTACCGGGACTAGCGGGAGGTACTAGCACAGATACGCAGTATTTT.

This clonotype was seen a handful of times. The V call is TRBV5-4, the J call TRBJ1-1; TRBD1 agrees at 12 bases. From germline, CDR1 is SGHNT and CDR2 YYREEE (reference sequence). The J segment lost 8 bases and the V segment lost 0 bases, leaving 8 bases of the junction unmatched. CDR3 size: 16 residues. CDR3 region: CASSLAPGTGGREAFF. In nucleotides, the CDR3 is TGTGCCAGCAGCTTGGCCCCAGGGACAGGGGGCCGGGAAGCTTTCTTT.

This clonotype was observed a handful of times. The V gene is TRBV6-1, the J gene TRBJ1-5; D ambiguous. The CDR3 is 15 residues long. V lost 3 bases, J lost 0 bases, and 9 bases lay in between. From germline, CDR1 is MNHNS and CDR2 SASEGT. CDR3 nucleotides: TGTGCCAGCAGTGAGTCGACCTATAGCAATCAGCCCCAGCATTTT. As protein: CASSESTYSNQPQHF.

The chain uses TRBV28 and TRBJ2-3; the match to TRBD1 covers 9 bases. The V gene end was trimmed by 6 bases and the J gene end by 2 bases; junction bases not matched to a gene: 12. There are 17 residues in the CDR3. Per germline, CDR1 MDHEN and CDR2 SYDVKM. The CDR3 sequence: CASSPTGGGSNTDTQYF. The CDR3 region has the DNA TGTGCCAGCAGCCCGACAGGGGGGGGTTCCAACACAGATACGCAGTATTTT.

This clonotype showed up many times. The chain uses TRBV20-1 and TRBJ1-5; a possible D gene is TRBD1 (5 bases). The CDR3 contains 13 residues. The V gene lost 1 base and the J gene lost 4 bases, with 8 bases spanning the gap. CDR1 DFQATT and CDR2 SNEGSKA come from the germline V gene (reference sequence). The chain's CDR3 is CSARGAGNQPQHF. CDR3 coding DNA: TGCAGTGCTAGAGGGGCAGGGAATCAGCCCCAGCATTTT.

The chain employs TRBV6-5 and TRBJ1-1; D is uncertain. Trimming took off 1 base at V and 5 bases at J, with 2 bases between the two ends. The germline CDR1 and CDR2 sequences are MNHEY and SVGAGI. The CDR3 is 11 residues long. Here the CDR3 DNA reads TGTGCCAGCAGTTACTGGACTGAAGCTTTCTTT. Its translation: CASSYWTEAFF.

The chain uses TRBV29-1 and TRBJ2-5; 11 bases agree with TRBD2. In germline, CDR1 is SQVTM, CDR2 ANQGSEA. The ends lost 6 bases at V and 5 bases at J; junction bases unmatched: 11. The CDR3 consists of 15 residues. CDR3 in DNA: TGCAGCGTCGCGACCCTAGCGGGAGGAGGTGAGACCCAGTACTTC. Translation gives CSVATLAGGGETQYF.

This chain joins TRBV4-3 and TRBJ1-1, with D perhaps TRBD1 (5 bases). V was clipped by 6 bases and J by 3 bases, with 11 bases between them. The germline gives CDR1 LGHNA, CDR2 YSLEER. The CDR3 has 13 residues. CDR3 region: CASSQDTYTEAFF. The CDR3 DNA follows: TGCGCCAGCAGTCAGGACACCTACACTGAAGCTTTCTTT.

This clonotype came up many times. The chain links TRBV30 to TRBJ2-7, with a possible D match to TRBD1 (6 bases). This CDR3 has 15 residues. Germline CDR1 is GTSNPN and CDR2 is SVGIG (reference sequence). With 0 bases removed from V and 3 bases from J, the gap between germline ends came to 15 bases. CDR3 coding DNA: TGTGCCTGGAGTGTACGGTCGGACAGCAACTACGAGCAGTACTTC. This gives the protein CAWSVRSDSNYEQYF. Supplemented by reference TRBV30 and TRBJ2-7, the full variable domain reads SQTIHQWPATLVQPVGSPLSLECTVEGTSNPNLYWYRQAAGRGLQLLFYSVGIGQISSEVPQNLSASRPQDRQFILSSKKLLLSDSGFYLCAWSVRSDSNYEQYFGPGTRLTVT.

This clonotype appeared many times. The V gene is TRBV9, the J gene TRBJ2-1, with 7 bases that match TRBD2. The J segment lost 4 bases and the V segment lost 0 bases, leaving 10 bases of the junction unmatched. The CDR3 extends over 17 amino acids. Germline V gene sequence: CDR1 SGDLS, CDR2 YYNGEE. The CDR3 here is CASSVGSGLAVYNEQFF. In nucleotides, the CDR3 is TGTGCCAGCAGCGTAGGAAGTGGGCTAGCGGTATACAATGAGCAGTTCTTC.

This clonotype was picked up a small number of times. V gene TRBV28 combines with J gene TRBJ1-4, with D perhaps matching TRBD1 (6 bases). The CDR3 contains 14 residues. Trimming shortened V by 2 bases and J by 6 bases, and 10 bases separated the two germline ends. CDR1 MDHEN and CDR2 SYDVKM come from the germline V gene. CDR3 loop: CASSLEGVDEKLFF. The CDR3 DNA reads TGTGCCAGCAGTTTAGAGGGGGTGGATGAAAAACTGTTTTTT.

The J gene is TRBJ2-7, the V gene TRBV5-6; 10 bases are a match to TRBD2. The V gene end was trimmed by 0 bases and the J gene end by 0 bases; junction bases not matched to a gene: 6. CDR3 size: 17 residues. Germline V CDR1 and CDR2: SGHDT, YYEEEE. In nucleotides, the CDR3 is TGTGCCAGCAGCTTGGGACTAGCGGGTGGAATCTCCTACGAGCAGTACGTC. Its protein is CASSLGLAGGISYEQYV.

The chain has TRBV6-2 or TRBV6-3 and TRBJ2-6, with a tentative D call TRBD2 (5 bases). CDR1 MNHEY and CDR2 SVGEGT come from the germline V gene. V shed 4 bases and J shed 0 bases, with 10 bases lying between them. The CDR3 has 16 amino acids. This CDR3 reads CASSSAGHSGANVLTF. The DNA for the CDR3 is TGTGCCAGCAGTTCGGCGGGTCACTCTGGGGCCAACGTCCTGACTTTC.

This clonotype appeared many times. CDR3 amino acids: CACPPRSKRGVRRSYEQYF. The CDR3 DNA is TGTGCCTGCCCCCCCCGATCGAAAAGGGGTGTCAGAAGATCCTACGAGCAGTACTTC. This chain uses TRBV21-1 with TRBJ2-7; TRBD1, the table's D call, lacks a check against the DNA. TRBV21-1 is assigned pseudogene status. The CDR3 has 19 amino acids.

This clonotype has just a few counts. CDR3 nucleotide sequence: TGCAGTGCGTCGACAGGACCGAATCAGCCCCAGCATTTT. Translated, it gives CSASTGPNQPQHF. This sequence joins TRBV20-1 and TRBJ1-5; possible D gene TRBD1, 6 bases. V lost 6 bases to trimming and J lost 4 bases, with 13 bases between them. The CDR3 is 13 residues long. Per the germline V gene, CDR1 is DFQATT and CDR2 is SNEGSKA (reference sequence).

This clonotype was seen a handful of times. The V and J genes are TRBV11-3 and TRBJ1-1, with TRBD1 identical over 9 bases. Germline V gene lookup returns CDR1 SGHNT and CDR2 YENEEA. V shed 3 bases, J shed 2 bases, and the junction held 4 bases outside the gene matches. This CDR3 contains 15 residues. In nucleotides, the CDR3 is TGTGCCAGCAGCTTGGGGACAGGGATAAACACTGAAGCTTTCTTT. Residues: CASSLGTGINTEAFF.

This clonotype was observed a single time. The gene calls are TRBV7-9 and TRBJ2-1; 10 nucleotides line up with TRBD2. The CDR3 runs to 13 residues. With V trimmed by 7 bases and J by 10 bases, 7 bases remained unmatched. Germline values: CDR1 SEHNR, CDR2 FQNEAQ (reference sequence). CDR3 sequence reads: CASTSLAGQEQFF. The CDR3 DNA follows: TGTGCCAGCACCTCACTAGCGGGACAGGAGCAGTTCTTC.